These 14 T cell receptor beta chains were sequenced from one sample in a study of beta chain features in type 1 diabetes (dated by TCRdb to the late 2010s). Libraries came from the immunoSEQ multiplex PCR assay. All of the isolated RNA was reverse transcribed with the High Capacity cDNA Reverse Transcription Kit, so expressed TCRB transcripts were sequenced. Not all clones reach the TCRdb copy of this immuneACCESS table, which keeps in-frame sequences only. Checked studies attribute under half of the gap to unresolved V genes and leave the rest unexplained. Counted in this sample were about 620,000 clones; around a sixth of them appeared once. The ten largest account for about 0.087% of the sample. Sequenced: naive CD4+ T cells from blood. The sample's cell subset or site label is to be understood as: true naive CD4+ T cells. The receptors were gathered from a young man in good health.

This chain links TRBV9 with TRBJ2-2; D is undetermined. Trimming left V 4 bases short and J 4 bases short, with 8 bases between. CDR3 length: 13 amino acids. Looked up from germline, CDR1 is SGDLS and CDR2 is YYNGEE. The CDR3 nucleotides read TGTGCCAGCAGCTTTCATGGCACCGGGGAGCTGTTTTTT. Amino acids: CASSFHGTGELFF.

The chain carries TRBV7-2 and TRBJ1-2, with no clear D. V was cut by 2 bases and J by 6 bases, with 19 bases left in between. The CDR3 is 16 amino acids. Germline V gene sequence: CDR1 SGHTA, CDR2 FQGNSA. The CDR3, as DNA: TGTGCCAGCAGCTTATCGGGCAGTCTCCTCTGGAATGGCTACACCTTC. As protein: CASSLSGSLLWNGYTF.

In this sample, this clone turned up a few times. The rearrangement uses TRBV5-1 and TRBJ1-1; D is uncertain. V was pared by 0 bases and J by 3 bases, with 12 bases between. The length of the CDR3 is 15 residues. Germline-derived CDR1 and CDR2 are SGHRS and YFSETQ. The CDR3 nucleotides read TGCGCCAGCAGCTTGGGGAATGGCGGGGACACTGAAGCTTTCTTT. It codes for CASSLGNGGDTEAFF.

This clone appeared a few times. This chain connects TRBV4-2 to TRBJ2-7; TRBD2 matches at 11 bases. This CDR3 comprises 19 residues. V lost 4 bases, J lost 4 bases, and 18 bases stayed unmatched. Germline V gene data show CDR1 as LGHNA and CDR2 as YNFKEQ. The CDR3 sequence: CASSPREVAGGPNVYEQYF. The CDR3, as DNA: TGTGCCAGCAGCCCGAGGGAAGTAGCGGGAGGGCCTAACGTTTACGAGCAGTACTTC.

This clone has a handful of counts. V and J are TRBV5-1 and TRBJ2-1, with TRBD1 matching 9 bases. The V segment lost 1 base and the J segment 6 bases; nucleotides outside the gene matches: 8. Germline V lookup: CDR1 SGHRS, CDR2 YFSETQ. The CDR3 has 16 amino acids. The CDR3 coding sequence is TGCGCCAGCAGCTTGTTTTCCGGACAGGGGCTCAATGAGCAGTTCTTC. Protein: CASSLFSGQGLNEQFF.

The sample holds a few counts of this clone. The chain links TRBV2 to TRBJ1-5; maybe TRBD1 (5 bases). With 7 bases removed from V and 5 bases from J, the gap between germline ends came to 12 bases. There are 13 residues in the CDR3. Germline loops: CDR1 SNHLY, CDR2 FYNNEI. The CDR3 DNA is TGTGCCAGCACGTGGGGCGAGGATCAGCCCCAGCATTTT. It encodes CASTWGEDQPQHF. Based on the CDR3 plus reference TRBV2 and TRBJ1-5, the full variable domain is EPEVTQTPSHQVTQMGQEVILRCVPISNHLYFYWYRQILGQKVEFLVSFYNNEISEKSEIFDDQFSVERPDGSNFTLKIRSTKLEDSAMYFCASTWGEDQPQHFGDGTRLSIL.

This chain uses TRBV5-4 with TRBJ1-2; no clear D gene. This CDR3 has 14 residues. CDR1 is SGHNT, CDR2 YYREEE, per germline (reference sequence). V was shortened by 1 base and J by 3 bases, with 10 bases between the two germline ends. CDR3 bases: TGTGCCAGCAGCTTGTGGTCCGACTACTATGGCTACACCTTC. This encodes CASSLWSDYYGYTF.

The sample holds a few counts of this clone. The CDR3 coding sequence is TGTGCCAGCAGCACCTCGCGGGGGACGGCCACAGATACGCAGTATTTT. It codes for CASSTSRGTATDTQYF. V gene TRBV11-2 combines with J gene TRBJ2-3; 7 positions match TRBD2. This CDR3 is built from 16 residues. Germline V lookup: CDR1 SGHAT, CDR2 FQNNGV. With V trimmed by 5 bases and J by 2 bases, 10 bases remained unmatched.

V gene TRBV27 combines with J gene TRBJ1-2, with D maybe TRBD1 (6 bases). Trimming left V 2 bases short and J 3 bases short, with 10 bases between. The CDR3 runs 14 residues. In germline, CDR1 is MNHEY, CDR2 SMNVEV (reference sequence). The CDR3 bases are TGTGCCAGCAGTTTAACAGGGACCTACTATGGCTACACCTTC. This codes for CASSLTGTYYGYTF.

This clone was detected a few times. V is TRBV30 and J is TRBJ2-5; TRBD1 agrees at 9 bases. The germline gives CDR1 GTSNPN, CDR2 SVGIG (reference sequence). The CDR3 sequence is 13 residues long. V gave up 2 bases and J gave up 5 bases; unmatched junction bases: 3. The DNA for the CDR3 is TGTGCCTGGAGTTCACAGGGGGCGGAGACCCAGTACTTC. Protein product: CAWSSQGAETQYF.

The sample holds one count of this clone. The rearrangement joins TRBV5-1 to TRBJ1-1, with D unresolved. The germline CDR1 and CDR2 sequences are SGHRS and YFSETQ. V lost 4 bases and J 0 bases, leaving 10 bases between the germline ends. There are 14 residues in the CDR3. The CDR3 bases are TGCGCCAGCAGCCAGACACCCATGAACACTGAAGCTTTCTTT. Translated, it gives CASSQTPMNTEAFF.

The chain has TRBV6-5 and TRBJ2-7, with 13 bases identical to TRBD2. Germline lookup yields CDR1 MNHEY and CDR2 SVGAGI. The J segment lost 1 base and the V segment lost 5 bases, leaving 2 bases of the junction unmatched. The CDR3 loop spans 15 amino acids. CDR3 DNA sequence: TGTGCCAGCAGTCAGACTAGCGGGAGGTCCTACGAGCAGTACTTC. Translated: CASSQTSGRSYEQYF.

The chain uses TRBV5-1 and TRBJ1-2; 7 positions match TRBD1. Germline CDR1 reads SGHRS; CDR2 reads YFSETQ. Trimming at V came to 0 bases and at J to 4 bases, leaving 6 bases not matched to a gene. CDR3 length: 15 residues. The DNA of the CDR3 is TGCGCCAGCAGCTTGGAGGCAGGGGGAGTCTATGGCTACACCTTC. Amino acids: CASSLEAGGVYGYTF.

This clone was detected a few times. J is TRBJ1-3 and V is TRBV5-4, with a possible D match to TRBD1 (6 bases). The V and J ends lost 4 bases and 4 bases respectively, with 12 bases between them. Per germline, CDR1 SGHNT and CDR2 YYREEE (reference sequence). CDR3 length: 14 residues. The CDR3 nucleotides are TGTGCCAGCAGCCGACAGGTCGGGGGAAACACCATATATTTT. Its protein is CASSRQVGGNTIYF. The whole variable domain, remainder taken from reference TRBV5-4 and TRBJ1-3, is ETGVTQSPTHLIKTRGQQVTLRCSSQSGHNTVSWYQQALGQGPQFIFQYYREEENGRGNFPPRFSGLQFPNYSSELNVNALELDDSALYLCASSRQVGGNTIYFGEGSWLTVV.